This TCR beta chain was sequenced in a study of Graves' ophthalmopathy and Graves' hyperthyroidism (dated by TCRdb to 2017 to 2018). The study in broad terms: Peripheral blood samples were taken at the time of initial diagnosis, before any treatment was given. The study used TCR beta repertoire signatures to distinguish Graves' ophthalmopathy from Graves' hyperthyroidism and to predict progression to ophthalmopathy. In total, 135 blood samples were TCR-sequenced: 40 to 45 ophthalmopathy, roughly 80 hyperthyroidism and about 17 hyperthyroidism-to-ophthalmopathy patients. A discovery set of 90 to 100 patients (43 ophthalmopathy, around 57 stable hyperthyroidism) was enrolled to explore V-J signatures distinguishing ophthalmopathy from hyperthyroidism. An independent validation cohort comprised some 19 hyperthyroidism patients and 15 to 17 patients who later progressed from hyperthyroidism to ophthalmopathy. T-cell repertoires of thyroid tissue and blood were compared in over five hyperthyroidism patients. Following sample collection, hyperthyroidism patients were given methimazole at a starting dose of 30 mg daily, and ophthalmopathy patients were given high-dose intravenous methylprednisolone. For training and testing, the roughly 97 patients in the discovery cohort were randomly divided in a 7:3 ratio.

Ophthalmopathy patients were characterized by moderately to severely active disease, a Clinical Activity Score of at least 3, a NOSPECS grade of at least 4, and a disease duration under 3 months. Patients were excluded if they had other autoimmune diseases, uncontrolled infections, pregnancy or lactation. Clinical symptoms, serum thyroxine, TRAb, thyroid ultrasound and orbital computed tomography were used for diagnosis. Ficoll-Paque density gradient centrifugation was used to isolate PBMCs from around 9.1 ml of fresh peripheral blood. Trizol reagent was used to extract the total RNA, and its quality was then checked on an Agilent 2100 Bioanalyzer. TCR beta CDR3 regions were amplified from RNA transcripts for repertoire sequencing. A first-round RT-PCR used HTBI primers with the Qiagen OneStep RT-PCR kit, followed by a second-round multiplex PCR, size selection and purification. Sequencing of the libraries was carried out on an Illumina HiSeq2000 in paired-end mode with 100 bp reads. As for the original processing: Reads were processed with SOAPnuke, discarding reads with adapters, uncalled bases, mean Phred below 15, or no exact constant-primer or identifier match. COPE v1.2.5 was used to merge the high-quality paired reads. Each unique nucleotide sequence was defined as a clonotype, and clonotypes were aligned to IMGT TRB V, D and J references with MiTCR v1.1. Analysis was restricted to V-J combinations with a frequency above 0.0001, which covered 99.2% of repertoires. A TCR clonal expansion and chaos score per V-J combination was defined as the ratio of F50 clonal expansion to chaos observed in the TCRdist matrix. Welch's t-statistics and random forest were used to reduce features to over ten V-J combinations, which were fed into a naive Bayes classifier. Thyroid-blood repertoire similarity was quantified with the Morisita-Horn index. TCRdb passed the public sequencing reads through fastp at Q25 and MiXCR, retaining productive beta sequences. Each CDR3 protein appears once, grouped with its most common genes and DNA. The V and J calls reflect TCRdb's pipeline rather than the authors' work. In all, the sample holds some 160,000 distinct CDR3 sequences, and 39% of those were seen once. Around 9.3% of the sample rests with the top ten.

About this clonotype itself: The specificity of this receptor is unknown. It has no much larger one-base neighbor in the sample; base qualities were not kept.

Broad study findings and their caveats: In cross-validation, the 13-signature model distinguished ophthalmopathy from stable hyperthyroidism with nearly 90% sensitivity and roughly 81% specificity, and in the test set the corresponding values were about 80% and 75%. Among expanded thyroid clonotypes with frequency above 0.001, most also showed up in blood, which suggests that blood repertoires may reflect the thyroid immune response. In validation, the model predicted ophthalmopathy progression with about 71% sensitivity and around 72% specificity; 12 predicted patients were CT-confirmed with GO in a median of approximately 6.5 months. No statistical method was used to predetermine the sample size, and group allocation was not hidden from the investigators.

V loses 0 bases at its end and J loses 5 bases; junction bases beyond the gene matches: 18. From a lookup of the germline V gene, CDR1 and CDR2 are SGHAT and FQNNGV. The CDR3 runs 19 amino acids, cysteine and phenylalanine included. Here the CDR3 DNA is all that survives: 57 bases in frame from base 1. The sequencing sample was made of peripheral blood. This receptor was taken from a young man with Graves' ophthalmopathy. Donor details come from another sample of the same person, matched by shared clones. The rearrangement combines TRBV11-2 with TRBJ1-1; 7 nucleotides in the junction match TRBD1. The base sequence is TGTGCCAGCAGCTTAGAACCATGGTGGGAGACAGGGAACATGACTGAAGCTTTCTTT. The encoded protein is CASSLEPWWETGNMTEAFF.